The rows below give T cell receptor beta chains drawn from one sample of a study of spatial heterogeneity in lung cancer. TCRdb redid the calling of the 5' RACE reads with MiXCR, one entry per CDR3 protein. The repertoire includes roughly 10,000 distinct CDR3 sequences, about 3.7% of them detected once, and 6.5% to 9.5% sits in the top ten. The source material was normal lung tissue next to the tumor, sampled at surgery. The receptors were gathered from a male donor with early-stage non-small cell lung cancer. CDR3s include the opening cysteine and the closing phenylalanine or tryptophan. Fields, in order: D gene, J gene, CDR3 length, V gene, clone size, CDR3 protein, CDR3 DNA. The D gene is left open where the match is weak. Size is omitted from some rows. Given values are once, few, many or a class for expanded clones.

>TRBD1|TRBJ1-4|17|TRBV20-1|many
CSARVQRGDRGREKLFF
TGCAGTGCTAGAGTTCAGAGGGGAGACAGGGGGCGTGAAAAACTGTTTTTT
>TRBD2|TRBJ2-4|18|TRBV5-1|medium-sized
CASSLGLTSELAKNIQYF
TGCGCCAGCAGCTTGGGCCTCACTAGCGAACTAGCCAAAAACATTCAGTACTTC
>TRBD1|TRBJ2-2|16|TRBV11-2|few
CASSNRGRRNTGELFF
TGTGCCAGCAGCAACAGGGGCAGGAGGAACACCGGGGAGCTGTTTTTT
>-|TRBJ1-6|13|TRBV2|-
CATTRGANSPLHF
TGTGCCACCACCCGGGGGGCGAATTCACCCCTCCACTTT
>-|TRBJ2-1|14|TRBV9|many
CASSNSIALNEQFF
TGTGCCAGCAGCAATTCTATAGCTTTGAATGAGCAGTTCTTC
>-|TRBJ2-2|14|TRBV27|many
CASSLTLGTGELFF
TGTGCCAGCAGCCTGACACTGGGAACCGGGGAGCTGTTTTTT
>-|TRBJ2-1|15|TRBV27|medium-sized
CASRSGQSSYNEQFF
TGTGCCAGCAGGTCCGGACAGAGCTCCTACAATGAGCAGTTCTTC
>-|TRBJ2-1|15|TRBV12-3/TRBV12-4|many
CASSAGLSQYNEQFF
TGTGCCAGCAGTGCCGGACTGTCTCAGTACAATGAGCAGTTCTTC
>TRBD1|TRBJ1-1|13|TRBV29-1|medium-sized
CSVGRDSNTEAFF
TGCAGCGTTGGCCGGGACAGCAACACTGAAGCTTTCTTT
>-|TRBJ1-5|13|TRBV12-3/TRBV12-4|medium-sized
CASTIGPNQPQHF
TGTGCCAGCACCATCGGTCCTAACCAGCCCCAGCATTTT
>TRBD2|TRBJ2-3|17|TRBV7-9|many
CASSPGLAGARTDTQYF
TGTGCCAGCAGCCCGGGACTAGCGGGGGCCCGCACAGATACGCAGTATTTT
>-|TRBJ1-1|14|TRBV6-2/TRBV6-3|-
CASSYSWQNTEAFF
TGTGCCAGCAGTTACTCTTGGCAGAACACTGAAGCTTTCTTT
>-|TRBJ1-6|13|TRBV6-5|many
CASREVNNSPLHF
TGTGCCAGCAGGGAAGTCAATAATTCACCCCTCCACTTT
>TRBD1|TRBJ2-3|17|TRBV7-2|many
CASSRNWDRQSTDTQYF
TGTGCCAGCAGCCGAAACTGGGACAGGCAGAGCACAGATACGCAGTATTTT
>-|TRBJ2-7|11|TRBV28|medium-sized
CASSHTYEQYF
TGTGCCAGCAGTCACACATACGAGCAGTACTTC
>-|TRBJ2-3|12|TRBV20-1|medium-sized
CSARDNADTQYF
TGCAGTGCTAGAGATAACGCAGATACGCAGTATTTT
>-|TRBJ1-3|12|TRBV2|many
CASRADRNTIYF
TGTGCCAGCAGGGCCGACAGAAACACCATATATTTT
>TRBD1|TRBJ1-1|19|TRBV7-9|-
CASSLGTGDPRIVNTEAFF
TGTGCCAGCAGCTTGGGGACAGGGGATCCCCGAATCGTGAACACTGAAGCTTTCTTT
>TRBD1|TRBJ2-7|13|TRBV29-1|many
CSVALFTGGEQYF
TGCAGCGTCGCCTTATTTACAGGGGGGGAGCAGTACTTC
>-|TRBJ1-2|14|TRBV5-1|many
CASSLEGQPNGYTF
TGCGCCAGCAGCTTGGAGGGTCAGCCTAATGGCTACACCTTC
>TRBD2|TRBJ2-1|17|TRBV18|many
CASSPPSSGGTGNEQFF
TGTGCCAGCTCACCACCGTCTAGCGGGGGGACTGGAAATGAGCAGTTCTTC
>-|TRBJ1-2|13|TRBV28|many
CASSLRQNYGYTF
TGTGCCAGCAGTTTACGGCAGAACTATGGCTACACCTTC
>-|TRBJ1-5|15|TRBV6-1|many
CASSEQGTHNQPQHF
TGTGCCAGCAGTGAGCAGGGGACACACAATCAGCCCCAGCATTTT
>-|TRBJ2-2|15|TRBV19|many
CASSGPGQNTGELFF
TGTGCCAGTTCAGGTCCAGGACAGAACACCGGGGAGCTGTTTTTT
>TRBD2|TRBJ2-3|17|TRBV4-3|medium-sized
CASSQAASGRARDTQYF
TGCGCCAGCAGCCAAGCGGCTAGCGGGAGGGCCAGAGATACGCAGTATTTT
>-|TRBJ2-7|11|TRBV29-1|many
CSVVAAYEQYF
TGCAGCGTTGTAGCGGCCTACGAGCAGTACTTC
>TRBD1|TRBJ2-7|15|TRBV3-1|many
CASSLRRQGPYEQYF
TGTGCCAGCAGCCTCCGCCGACAGGGGCCCTACGAGCAGTACTTC
>TRBD1|TRBJ2-6|17|TRBV28|-
CASSPGTDYYGANVLTF
TGTGCCAGCAGTCCCGGGACAGATTACTATGGGGCCAACGTCCTGACTTTC
>-|TRBJ2-1|15|TRBV10-2|many
CASGSRRPGYNEQFF
TGCGCCAGCGGGTCTCGGAGGCCAGGGTACAATGAGCAGTTCTTC
>-|TRBJ2-7|13|TRBV20-1|many
CSAPGGGSYEQYF
TGCAGTGCCCCGGGGGGCGGTTCCTACGAGCAGTACTTC
>TRBD2|TRBJ2-1|14|TRBV20-1|many
CSANVGLVSNEQFF
TGCAGTGCTAACGTAGGACTAGTGAGCAATGAGCAGTTCTTC
>-|TRBJ2-5|12|TRBV28|many
CASSQGRLTQYF
TGTGCCAGCAGTCAGGGACGGCTGACCCAGTACTTC
>-|TRBJ1-4|16|TRBV20-1|few
CSARDHAAGFSEKLFF
TGCAGTGCTAGAGATCATGCGGCGGGATTTAGTGAAAAACTGTTTTTT
>-|TRBJ1-1|16|TRBV2|many
CASSEGGRRMNTEAFF
TGTGCCAGCAGTGAGGGGGGGCGGCGGATGAACACTGAAGCTTTCTTT
>TRBD1|TRBJ1-5|13|TRBV7-2|many
CASSHGQGSAQHF
TGTGCCAGCAGCCATGGACAGGGATCAGCCCAGCATTTT
>TRBD1|TRBJ1-6|12|TRBV20-1|many
CSAGTGGIVVHF
TGCAGTGCTGGGACAGGCGGAATTGTCGTCCACTTT
>TRBD1|TRBJ1-1|15|TRBV18|many
CASSLRTGDSTEAFF
TGTGCCAGCTCACTCCGGACAGGGGACAGCACTGAAGCTTTCTTT
>-|TRBJ2-2|14|TRBV7-7|many
CASSLGAFTGELFF
TGTGCTAGCAGCTTAGGGGCTTTCACCGGGGAGCTGTTTTTT